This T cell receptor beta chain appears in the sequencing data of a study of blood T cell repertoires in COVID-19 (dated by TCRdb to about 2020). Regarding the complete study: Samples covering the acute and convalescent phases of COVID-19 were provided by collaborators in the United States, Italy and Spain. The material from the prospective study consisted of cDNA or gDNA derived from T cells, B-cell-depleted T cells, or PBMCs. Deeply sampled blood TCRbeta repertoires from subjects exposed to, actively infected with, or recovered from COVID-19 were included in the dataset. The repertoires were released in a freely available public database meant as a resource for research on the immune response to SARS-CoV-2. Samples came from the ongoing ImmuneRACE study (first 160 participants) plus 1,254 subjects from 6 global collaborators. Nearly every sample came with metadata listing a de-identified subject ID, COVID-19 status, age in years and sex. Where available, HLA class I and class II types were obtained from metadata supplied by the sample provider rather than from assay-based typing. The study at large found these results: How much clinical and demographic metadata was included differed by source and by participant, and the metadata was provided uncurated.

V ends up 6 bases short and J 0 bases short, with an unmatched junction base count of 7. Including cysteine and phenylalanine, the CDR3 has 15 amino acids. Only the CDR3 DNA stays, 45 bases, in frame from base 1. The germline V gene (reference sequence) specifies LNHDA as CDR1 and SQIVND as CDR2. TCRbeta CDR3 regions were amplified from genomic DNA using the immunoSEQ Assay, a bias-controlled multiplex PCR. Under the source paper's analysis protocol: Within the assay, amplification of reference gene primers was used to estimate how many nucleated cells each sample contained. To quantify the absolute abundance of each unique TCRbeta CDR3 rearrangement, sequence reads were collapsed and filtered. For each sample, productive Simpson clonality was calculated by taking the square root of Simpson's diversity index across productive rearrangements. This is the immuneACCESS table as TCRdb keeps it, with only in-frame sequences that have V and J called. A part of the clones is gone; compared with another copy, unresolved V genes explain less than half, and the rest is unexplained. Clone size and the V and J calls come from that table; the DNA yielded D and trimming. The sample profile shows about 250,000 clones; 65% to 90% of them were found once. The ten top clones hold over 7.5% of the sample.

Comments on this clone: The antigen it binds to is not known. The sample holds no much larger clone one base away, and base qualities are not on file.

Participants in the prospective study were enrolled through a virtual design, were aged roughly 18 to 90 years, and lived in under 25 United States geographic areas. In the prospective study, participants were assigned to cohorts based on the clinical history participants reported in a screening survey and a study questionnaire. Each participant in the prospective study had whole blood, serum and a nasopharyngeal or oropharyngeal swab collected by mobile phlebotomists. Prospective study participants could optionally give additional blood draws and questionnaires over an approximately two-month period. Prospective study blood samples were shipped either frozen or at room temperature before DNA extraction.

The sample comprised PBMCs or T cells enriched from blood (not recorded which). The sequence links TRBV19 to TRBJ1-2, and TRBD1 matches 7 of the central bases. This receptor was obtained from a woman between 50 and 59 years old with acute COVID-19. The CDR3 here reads CASRAAGTANYGYTF. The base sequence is TGTGCCAGTAGAGCAGCCGGGACAGCTAACTATGGCTACACCTTC. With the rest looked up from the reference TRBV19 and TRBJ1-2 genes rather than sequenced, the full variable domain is DGGITQSPKYLFRKEGQNVTLSCEQNLNHDAMYWYRQDPGQGLRLIYYSQIVNDFQKGDIAEGYSVSREKKESFPLTVTSAQKNPTAFYLCASRAAGTANYGYTFGSGTRLTVV.